The clone carrying this T cell receptor beta chain turned up a few times. This record belongs to a study of early T cells in non-severe SARS-CoV-2 infection. Germline V gives CDR1 SGHVS, CDR2 FQNEAQ. The CDR3 contains 14 residues. The V segment lost 3 bases and the J segment 4 bases; nucleotides outside the gene matches: 4. Unique molecular identifiers were added to individual cDNA molecules. TCRdb reprocessed the 5' RACE reads with MiXCR, giving one entry per CDR3 protein. This sample yields around 59,000 distinct CDR3 sequences, of which about 9.8% are seen a single time; 15% to 20% belongs to the top ten.

The clonotype comes from an adult who was a healthcare worker with PCR-confirmed SARS-CoV-2 infection or an uninfected control (not recorded which). Sequenced material: whole blood. This chain uses TRBV7-8 with TRBJ2-3, with 7 bases fitting TRBD1. CDR3 protein: CASSFRGGPDTQYF. The CDR3 DNA reads as TGTGCCAGCAGCTTTAGAGGGGGCCCAGATACGCAGTATTTT. The full variable domain, with the rest looked up from reference TRBV7-8 and TRBJ2-3, is GAGVSQSPRYKVAKRGQDVALRCDPISGHVSLFWYQQALGQGPEFLTYFQNEAQLDKSGLPSDRFFAERPEGSVSTLKIQRTQQEDSAVYLCASSFRGGPDTQYFGPGTRLTVL.